The 31 T cell receptor beta chains reported below all come from one sample, sequenced in a study of blood T cell repertoires in COVID-19. Some clones are missing from TCRdb's copy, which holds only in-frame ones; the method was immunoSEQ multiplex PCR. The table records some 110,000 clones, around 78% of them present only once. Sequencing was carried out using peripheral blood. These receptor sequences come from a man of 80 years or more with COVID-19, enrolled during active disease.

This chain connects TRBV30 to TRBJ1-6; D gene ambiguous. In germline, CDR1 is GTSNPN, CDR2 SVGIG (reference sequence). This CDR3 region has 14 residues. The V gene lost 5 bases and the J gene lost 1 base, with 9 bases spanning the gap. The chain's CDR3 is CAWSRRSYNSPLHF. DNA of the CDR3: TGTGCCTGGTCCCGCAGATCCTATAATTCACCCCTCCACTTT. The full variable domain, completed using reference TRBV30 and TRBJ1-6, is SQTIHQWPATLVQPVGSPLSLECTVEGTSNPNLYWYRQAAGRGLQLLFYSVGIGQISSEVPQNLSASRPQDRQFILSSKKLLLSDSGFYLCAWSRRSYNSPLHFGNGTRLTVT.

This clone was found a few times. This chain uses TRBV11-3 with TRBJ2-3, with TRBD2 matching over 14 bases. This CDR3 spans 15 amino acids. The V and J ends lost 5 bases and 5 bases, in that order; junction bases with no gene match: 3. CDR1 is SGHNT, CDR2 YENEEA, per germline. The CDR3 nucleotides read TGTGCCAGCAGCCTGACTAGCGGGAGGGGAGATACGCAGTATTTT. As protein: CASSLTSGRGDTQYF.

This clone was seen a single time. The V gene is TRBV24-1, the J gene TRBJ2-3; D gene unclear. V was clipped by 1 base and J by 1 base, with 8 bases between them. There are 15 residues in the CDR3. Germline values: CDR1 KGHDR, CDR2 SFDVKD. This CDR3 reads CATSDLSQGTDTQYF. The DNA of the CDR3 is TGTGCCACCAGTGATTTATCGCAGGGCACAGATACGCAGTATTTT.

This clone was observed a few times. The CDR3 DNA reads as TGTGCCAGCAGTGAATGGCGGGAGTGGAAAAACATTCAGTACTTC. As protein: CASSEWREWKNIQYF. V is TRBV25-1 and J is TRBJ2-4; 7 bases map to TRBD2. The J segment lost 4 bases and the V segment lost 1 base, leaving 4 bases of the junction unmatched. Germline V gene sequence: CDR1 MGHDK, CDR2 SYGVNS. The CDR3 is 15 amino acids.

The V and J genes are TRBV6-6 and TRBJ2-7; D might be TRBD1 (6 bases). CDR1 is MNHNY, CDR2 SVGAGI, per germline (reference sequence). V lost 0 bases and J 1 base, leaving 10 bases between the germline ends. The CDR3 consists of 15 residues. CDR3 residues: CASSYSSTGSYEQYF. The CDR3 DNA is TGTGCCAGCAGTTACTCGAGTACAGGGTCCTACGAGCAGTACTTC.

The V call is TRBV6-5, the J call TRBJ1-5; 7 bases agree with TRBD1. The J segment lost 2 bases and the V segment lost 5 bases, leaving 6 bases of the junction unmatched. Germline CDR1 reads MNHEY; CDR2 reads SVGAGI. The CDR3 sequence is 15 residues long. CDR3 nucleotide sequence: TGTGCCAGCAGTCCAACAGGGGTCCGCAATCAGCCCCAGCATTTT. It encodes CASSPTGVRNQPQHF.

CDR3 sequence reads: CASSYPPPAGTQYF. For the CDR3, the DNA is TGTGCCAGCAGTTATCCCCCCCCGGCGGGGACCCAGTACTTC. This chain connects TRBV28 to TRBJ2-5, with a possible D match to TRBD2 (5 bases). This CDR3 region has 14 residues. V was clipped by 4 bases and J by 7 bases, with 16 bases between them. The germline CDR1 and CDR2 sequences are MDHEN and SYDVKM.

The V gene is TRBV28, the J gene TRBJ2-1; the D is unclear. Germline V lookup: CDR1 MDHEN, CDR2 SYDVKM. The CDR3 runs 11 residues. The V end lost 1 base, the J end lost 7 bases, and 2 bases lay between the germline ends. CDR3 in DNA: TGTGCCAGCAGTTTATTAAATGAGCAGTTCTTC. Translation gives CASSLLNEQFF.

The chain recombines TRBV3-1 (or the pseudogene TRBV3-2) with TRBJ2-7; perhaps TRBD2 as D (6 bases). From germline, CDR1 is LGHDT and CDR2 YNNKEL (reference sequence). The CDR3 sequence is 16 residues long. V was shortened by 1 base and J by 6 bases, with 19 bases between the two germline ends. The chain's CDR3 is CASSQVGPHGGLEQYF. The CDR3 nucleotides read TGTGCCAGCAGCCAAGTGGGTCCGCACGGGGGTCTCGAGCAGTACTTC.

V usage is TRBV29-1 and J usage is TRBJ1-2; possibly TRBD1 for D (6 bases). This CDR3 is 12 amino acids long. V was pared by 4 bases and J by 3 bases, with 9 bases between. The V gene's germline CDR1 is SQVTM and CDR2 ANQGSEA. Written as DNA, the CDR3 is TGCAGCGTTGCTCGGACAGACTATGGCTACACCTTC. It codes for CSVARTDYGYTF.

This clone was counted a few times. The J gene is TRBJ2-7, the V gene TRBV5-1; 11 bases are shared with TRBD1. Germline V gives CDR1 SGHRS, CDR2 YFSETQ. The J segment lost 5 bases and the V segment lost 4 bases, leaving 5 bases of the junction unmatched. The CDR3 runs 14 residues. The CDR3 DNA reads as TGCGCCAGCAGCACCGGACAGGGGGCCCACGAGCAGTACTTC. Protein sequence: CASSTGQGAHEQYF.

This rearrangement joins TRBV29-1 to TRBJ1-2; 7 positions match TRBD1. The V segment lost 3 bases and the J segment 5 bases; nucleotides outside the gene matches: 6. The CDR3 sequence is 13 residues long. CDR1 SQVTM and CDR2 ANQGSEA come from the germline V gene. The CDR3 sequence is CSVDSRGRYGYTF. The CDR3 coding sequence is TGCAGCGTTGATAGCAGGGGGAGGTATGGCTACACCTTC.

This clone has just one count. V and J are TRBV19 and TRBJ2-7; 7 bases are shared with TRBD1. The junction had 1 base not matched to a gene; V was cut back by 1 base and J by 4 bases. Per the germline V gene, CDR1 is LNHDA and CDR2 is SQIVND (reference sequence). CDR3 length: 13 residues. The CDR3 spells CASSIAGGYEQYF. For the CDR3, the DNA is TGTGCCAGTAGTATAGCAGGGGGATACGAGCAGTACTTC.

The gene calls are TRBV28 and TRBJ1-2; D call uncertain. This CDR3 region has 16 residues. The V gene lost 3 bases and the J gene lost 3 bases, with 17 bases spanning the gap. Per the germline V gene, CDR1 is MDHEN and CDR2 is SYDVKM. Written as DNA, the CDR3 is TGTGCCAGCAGTTTCCCCCTCCAGACACCCGACTATGGCTACACCTTC. Translating it yields CASSFPLQTPDYGYTF.

This chain uses TRBV19 with TRBJ2-1, with a weak D call TRBD1 (6 bases). In germline, CDR1 is LNHDA, CDR2 SQIVND (reference sequence). This CDR3 region has 14 residues. Trimming took off 0 bases at V and 7 bases at J, with 10 bases between the two ends. The CDR3 DNA follows: TGTGCCAGTAGTATAGATTTAGGACAGAATGAGCAGTTCTTC. Translation gives CASSIDLGQNEQFF.

This clone occurred a few times. The chain carries TRBV4-2 and TRBJ2-7; 8 bases are shared with TRBD1. Germline lookup yields CDR1 LGHNA and CDR2 YNFKEQ. The CDR3 is 17 amino acids. Unmatched junction bases numbered 14, after V lost 3 bases and J lost 4 bases. The CDR3 DNA reads TGTGCCAGCAGCCAGATCTCCGGGACACAGGGGGGATACGAGCAGTACTTC. Protein: CASSQISGTQGGYEQYF.

The chain recombines TRBV4-2 with TRBJ2-3; D unresolved. Trimming left V 0 bases short and J 6 bases short, with 22 bases between. The CDR3 extends over 18 amino acids. In germline, CDR1 is LGHNA, CDR2 YNFKEQ. CDR3 residues: CASSQDTELRGFGDTQYF. The CDR3 DNA follows: TGTGCCAGCAGCCAAGATACTGAACTTCGCGGCTTTGGTGATACGCAGTATTTT.

V usage is TRBV6-5 and J usage is TRBJ1-5; TRBD1 agrees at 11 bases. CDR1 MNHEY and CDR2 SVGAGI come from the germline V gene. This CDR3 has 14 residues. V trimming: 6 bases; J trimming: 4 bases; junction bases outside the gene matches: 2. Written as DNA, the CDR3 is TGTGCCAGCAGCCGGGACAGGGGGAATCAGCCCCAGCATTTT. Translation: CASSRDRGNQPQHF.

This clone was observed a few times. The CDR3 sequence: CASSQASPGLAGGRYNEQFF. For the CDR3, the DNA is TGTGCCAGCAGCCAGGCCTCTCCGGGACTAGCGGGAGGGAGGTACAATGAGCAGTTCTTC. The chain uses TRBV4-2 and TRBJ2-1; 16 bases fit TRBD2. The CDR3 extends over 20 amino acids. Germline values: CDR1 LGHNA, CDR2 YNFKEQ. Losses at the gene ends were 3 bases for V and 4 bases for J; bases not matched to a gene: 12.

This rearrangement joins TRBV28 to TRBJ1-5, with D unclear. Germline V gene lookup returns CDR1 MDHEN and CDR2 SYDVKM. V lost 4 bases and J 6 bases, leaving 7 bases between the germline ends. The CDR3 length is 12 residues. The CDR3 bases are TGTGCCAGCAGTTCCCGGAGTCAGCCCCAGCATTTT. It is translated as CASSSRSQPQHF.

This clone was counted between two and nine times. The chain combines TRBV27 with TRBJ2-2; 8 bases align to TRBD2. V was clipped by 3 bases and J by 5 bases; unmatched bases: 8. CDR1 and CDR2 from the germline V gene are MNHEY and SMNVEV (reference sequence). This CDR3 has 16 amino acids. The CDR3 reads CASSFDAGGITGELFF. The CDR3 region has the DNA TGTGCCAGCAGTTTCGACGCGGGGGGCATAACCGGGGAGCTGTTTTTT.

This clone was counted once. This rearrangement joins TRBV10-1 to TRBJ2-7; 11 positions match TRBD1. The CDR3 consists of 15 residues. The V segment lost 3 bases and the J segment 2 bases; nucleotides outside the gene matches: 3. Germline CDR1 reads WNHNN; CDR2 reads SYGVQD (reference sequence). The CDR3 loop is CASSDKGQGAYEQYF. In DNA form, the CDR3 reads TGCGCCAGCAGTGATAAGGGACAGGGGGCCTACGAGCAGTACTTC.

V usage is TRBV6-2 or TRBV6-3 and J usage is TRBJ2-1, with D tentatively TRBD2 (5 bases). CDR1 and CDR2 from the germline V gene are MNHEY and SVGEGT. This CDR3 comprises 16 residues. The V end was cut by 0 bases, the J end by 6 bases, with 15 bases between. CDR3 DNA: TGTGCCAGCAGTTACTCGGTGGGAGCTGGCGCCAATGAGCAGTTCTTC. This encodes CASSYSVGAGANEQFF.

The J gene is TRBJ2-1, the V gene TRBV27, with a possible D match to TRBD2 (5 bases). This CDR3 has 13 residues. The V end lost 8 bases, the J end lost 5 bases, and 13 bases lay between the germline ends. Germline CDR1 is MNHEY and CDR2 is SMNVEV (reference sequence). The CDR3: CASCRGLHNEQFF. The CDR3 nucleotides are TGTGCCAGCTGTAGAGGACTTCACAATGAGCAGTTCTTC.

As DNA, the CDR3 is TGTGCCAGAAGCTTGGGGCGGCCCTCTGGAAACACCATATATTTT. Translated, it gives CARSLGRPSGNTIYF. The chain links TRBV5-3 to TRBJ1-3, with D uncertain. TRBV5-3 is classed as an ORF, of uncertain function. The CDR3 extends over 15 amino acids. V was shortened by 0 bases and J by 0 bases, with 7 bases between the two germline ends.

This clone was detected once. The chain joins TRBV6-6 to TRBJ1-1, with a possible D match to TRBD1 (5 bases). This CDR3 is built from 16 residues. The ends were cut back, 0 bases at V and 4 bases at J, with 15 bases in the middle. The V gene's germline CDR1 is MNHNY and CDR2 SVGAGI (reference sequence). The CDR3 coding sequence is TGTGCCAGCAGTTACTCGACAGCGGGGCAGGTCACTGAAGCTTTCTTT. Amino acid sequence: CASSYSTAGQVTEAFF.

CDR3 in DNA: TGTGCCAGCAGTTTAGGGGCGGAGGGAAACGATGAGCAGTTCTTC. Translation: CASSLGAEGNDEQFF. The gene calls are TRBV28 and TRBJ2-1, with D perhaps TRBD2 (6 bases). Germline assignment: CDR1 MDHEN and CDR2 SYDVKM. V lost 2 bases and J 8 bases, leaving 16 bases between the germline ends. This CDR3 region has 15 residues.

The chain combines TRBV11-2 with TRBJ2-3; tentative D call: TRBD1 (6 bases). The CDR3 loop spans 15 amino acids. V shed 4 bases and J shed 4 bases, with 15 bases lying between them. CDR1 and CDR2 from the germline V gene are SGHAT and FQNNGV. The CDR3 nucleotides are TGTGCCAGCAGCTCGCCGCCAGGGGAACCAGATACGCAGTATTTT. It yields the protein CASSSPPGEPDTQYF.

This chain connects TRBV21-1 to TRBJ2-7; TRBD2 is the table's D call, not checked against the DNA. TRBV21-1 is deemed a pseudogene. The CDR3 runs 15 residues. The CDR3 region has the DNA TGTGCCAGCAGCAAAGTCGGGAGGCTCGACTACGAGCAGTACTTC. This translates into CASSKVGRLDYEQYF.

The chain couples TRBV18 to TRBJ2-3, with D perhaps matching TRBD2 (5 bases). Germline CDR1 is KGHSH and CDR2 is LQKENI. The ends were cut back, 5 bases at V and 4 bases at J, with 10 bases in the middle. CDR3 size: 13 residues. The CDR3 nucleotides read TGTGCCAGCTCAGGGAGTGGGGCAGATACGCAGTATTTT. Translated: CASSGSGADTQYF.

This rearrangement joins TRBV30 to TRBJ1-5; 7 bases align to TRBD1. Germline values: CDR1 GTSNPN, CDR2 SVGIG (reference sequence). The CDR3 spans 13 residues. Germline trimming cut 3 bases from V and 5 bases from J; bases unmatched to any gene: 4. The CDR3 loop reads CAWSRDRDQPQHF. CDR3 in DNA: TGTGCCTGGAGCCGGGACAGAGATCAGCCCCAGCATTTT.